What follows is one TCR beta chain and its context. Antigen: not known. Profiled with immunoSEQ multiplex PCR; TCRdb holds only in-frame clones, not every one. The table has some 210,000 clones, roughly 85% seen once; the top ten hold roughly 5.4%. Per the germline V gene, CDR1 is SGHRS and CDR2 is YFSETQ. The CDR3 extends over 15 amino acids. Deletions cut 1 base from V and 2 bases from J, with 9 bases between. The sample originates from a study of cytomegalovirus exposure and HLA in healthy donors. Looking at the study overall: The roughly 700 first-cohort repertoires shared a platform with the approximately 120 validation repertoires, as reported in a later analysis. Whole-study results and caveats: The TCR clusters that emerged in the first cohort tended, a later analysis found, to co-occur in the 120 or so validation repertoires.

The gene calls are TRBV5-1 and TRBJ1-4; D is unresolved. This TCR derives from a woman aged 18-29 years in good health and CMV-seronegative. The sequenced sample consisted of PBMCs. The CDR3 DNA follows: TGCGCCAGCAGCTTGCGAGTGGGCACTAATGAAAAACTGTTTTTT. It is translated as CASSLRVGTNEKLFF.